These 32 T cell receptor beta chains were all obtained from the same sample, sequenced in a study of blood T cells in healthy people across ages. A sample-barcoded 5' primer and a J-beta primer mix were used in a second PCR of roughly 6 to 12 cycles. TCRdb used MiXCR to reprocess the 5' RACE reads, holding one entry per CDR3 protein. The data contain hundreds of thousands of distinct CDR3 sequences, approximately 31% of them seen just once; the ten biggest clones take up 15% to 19%. Sample: blood. The source is an elderly woman in good health.

This clonotype was found a few times. The chain carries TRBV4-2 and TRBJ2-1, with D possibly called TRBD1 or TRBD2 (5 bases each). Deletions cut 4 bases from V and 1 base from J, with 20 bases between. The CDR3 runs to 18 residues. Germline-derived CDR1 and CDR2 are LGHNA and YNFKEQ. The CDR3 DNA reads TGTGCCAGCAGCCGGATGGGGCTCGGGGCAGGTTCCTACAATGAGCAGTTCTTC. This sequence encodes CASSRMGLGAGSYNEQFF.

This clonotype was recorded at least ten times. This chain connects TRBV10-3 to TRBJ2-3; 10 positions agree with TRBD2. CDR1 is ENHRY, CDR2 SYGVKD, per germline. V shed 6 bases, J shed 2 bases, and the junction held 14 bases outside the gene matches. This CDR3 has 18 residues. CDR3 nucleotide sequence: TGTGCCATCAGAGAACCAGGCGGTAGCGGGGGGTACACAGATACGCAGTATTTT. It translates to CAIREPGGSGGYTDTQYF.

This rearrangement joins TRBV5-1 to TRBJ2-3, with D possibly TRBD1 on 7 matching bases. V dropped 6 bases and J dropped 7 bases, with 21 bases sitting between them. The CDR3 has 15 residues. Germline V gene data show CDR1 as SGHRS and CDR2 as YFSETQ. CDR3 sequence (DNA): TGCGCCAGCAACTCTGGAGGGACAGTTTCAAATACGCAGTATTTT. It specifies CASNSGGTVSNTQYF. Full variable domain (remainder filled in from reference TRBV5-1 and TRBJ2-3): KAGVTQTPRYLIKTRGQQVTLSCSPISGHRSVSWYQQTPGQGLQFLFEYFSETQRNKGNFPGRFSGRQFSNSRSEMNVSTLELGDSALYLCASNSGGTVSNTQYFGPGTRLTVL.

This clonotype was seen just once. It may be a read error: a sequence one base away is much more abundant. The chain has TRBV20-1 and TRBJ2-1; either TRBD1 or TRBD2 may supply D (6 bases each). This CDR3 is built from 14 residues. V dropped 3 bases and J dropped 10 bases, with 19 bases sitting between them. Per germline, CDR1 DFQATT and CDR2 SNEGSKA (reference sequence). The CDR3 sequence: CSASARVLGGEQFF. The DNA for the CDR3 is TGCAGTGCTAGTGCCCGGGTCCTCGGGGGCGAGCAGTTCTTC.

This clonotype occurred many times. The V and J genes are TRBV29-1 and TRBJ2-5, with a weak D call TRBD2 (6 bases). Germline values: CDR1 SQVTM, CDR2 ANQGSEA. V gave up 8 bases and J gave up 1 base, with 11 bases separating them. The CDR3 loop spans 12 amino acids. The CDR3 region has the DNA TGCAGCTCCGGGGGTTTCCAAGAGACCCAGTACTTC. As protein: CSSGGFQETQYF.

Only a few counts were recorded for this clonotype. A clone one base away is much larger, so this may be a read error. The chain carries TRBV30 and TRBJ2-5; D might be TRBD2 (5 bases). The CDR3 covers 13 residues. The ends were cut back, 2 bases at V and 13 bases at J, with 20 bases in the middle. CDR1 GTSNPN and CDR2 SVGIG come from the germline V gene (reference sequence). CDR3 DNA sequence: TGTGCCTGGAGTTTAGTAGCGTCGTACGAGCGGTACTTC. Translation gives CAWSLVASYERYF. Looking up the rest from reference TRBV30 and TRBJ2-5 gives the full variable domain: SQTIHQWPATLVQPVGSPLSLECTVEGTSNPNLYWYRQAAGRGLQLLFYSVGIGQISSEVPQNLSASRPQDRQFILSSKKLLLSDSGFYLCAWSLVASYERYFGPGTRLLVL.

This clonotype was observed many times. The V and J genes are TRBV15 and TRBJ1-4; unclear D gene. This CDR3 spans 16 amino acids. Germline values: CDR1 LNHNV, CDR2 YYDKDF (reference sequence). The V end lost 0 bases, the J end lost 5 bases, and 13 bases lay between the germline ends. The DNA for the CDR3 is TGTGCCACCAGCAGAGATGTAGGAGTACTAAATGAAAAACTGTTTTTT. The encoded protein is CATSRDVGVLNEKLFF.

This clonotype was detected many times. The V gene is TRBV7-2, the J gene TRBJ2-3, with TRBD2 matching 8 bases. V gave up 5 bases and J gave up 0 bases; unmatched junction bases: 13. The germline CDR1 and CDR2 sequences are SGHTA and FQGNSA. This CDR3 contains 18 residues. The CDR3 nucleotides are TGTGCCAGCAGCCCCAAGGTAACTAGCGGTTACAGCACAGATACGCAGTATTTT. It specifies CASSPKVTSGYSTDTQYF.

This clonotype was counted at least ten times. The gene calls are TRBV20-1 and TRBJ1-6; D is ambiguous. The germline V gene encodes CDR1 DFQATT and CDR2 SNEGSKA (reference sequence). The CDR3 totals 14 residues. V was trimmed by 0 bases and J by 6 bases, leaving 9 bases between them. The CDR3 sequence is CSAREAGLNSPLHF. CDR3 nucleotides: TGCAGTGCTAGAGAAGCGGGTCTTAATTCACCCCTCCACTTT.

The V call is TRBV20-1, the J call TRBJ2-3; 8 nucleotides agree with TRBD2. Germline CDR1 DFQATT, CDR2 SNEGSKA (reference sequence). There are 15 residues in the CDR3. V shed 0 bases and J 6 bases; nucleotides not matched to a gene: 8. CDR3 bases: TGCAGTGCTAGAGAACGGGGGGGTTCAGGGGATACGCAGTATTTT. This codes for CSARERGGSGDTQYF.

The sample holds many counts of this clonotype. The rearrangement joins TRBV27 to TRBJ2-1; 10 nucleotides agree with TRBD2. The CDR3 sequence is 19 residues long. V was pared by 3 bases and J by 0 bases, with 11 bases of the junction left unmatched. CDR1 and CDR2 (germline): MNHEY, SMNVEV (reference sequence). This chain's CDR3 is CASSLKLAGHLSSYNEQFF. In nucleotides, the CDR3 is TGTGCCAGCAGTTTGAAACTAGCGGGGCACTTAAGCTCCTACAATGAGCAGTTCTTC.

This clonotype was counted many times. This rearrangement joins TRBV5-1 to TRBJ2-2, with D perhaps TRBD1 or TRBD2 (6 bases each). V was trimmed by 4 bases and J by 0 bases, leaving 16 bases between them. Germline CDR1 and CDR2: SGHRS and YFSETQ. This CDR3 is built from 17 residues. CDR3 region: CASSLPPGGSNTGELFF. CDR3 coding DNA: TGCGCCAGCAGCCTCCCCCCCGGGGGCTCGAACACCGGGGAGCTGTTTTTT. Supplemented by reference TRBV5-1 and TRBJ2-2, the full variable domain reads KAGVTQTPRYLIKTRGQQVTLSCSPISGHRSVSWYQQTPGQGLQFLFEYFSETQRNKGNFPGRFSGRQFSNSRSEMNVSTLELGDSALYLCASSLPPGGSNTGELFFGEGSRLTVL.

This clonotype was detected many times. The chain employs TRBV20-1 and TRBJ2-7; the D is unclear. The CDR3 has 15 residues. Trimming shortened V by 0 bases and J by 2 bases, and 14 bases separated the two germline ends. Germline V gives CDR1 DFQATT, CDR2 SNEGSKA (reference sequence). The CDR3 DNA is TGCAGTGCTAGAGATGATAGTCTATATCCCTACGAGCAGTACTTC. Protein sequence: CSARDDSLYPYEQYF.

About this clonotype: The conserved phenylalanine or tryptophan normally closing the CDR3 is absent here, so this likely arose from a read error. The DNA is omitted, as the CDR3 cannot be located on it reliably, and the CDR3 follows TCRdb's listing. This chain joins TRBV20-1 and TRBJ2-5; TRBD1 reflects the table's D call only, with no check against the DNA. The CDR3 is 13 amino acids in total, end residues counted. From germline, CDR1 is DFQATT and CDR2 SNEGSKA (reference sequence). The CDR3 region is CSAIWTSGYTFGS.

This clonotype has just one count. It may be a read error: a sequence one base away is much more abundant. This chain uses TRBV20-1 with TRBJ2-3, with 10 bases lining up with TRBD2. Germline values: CDR1 DFQATT, CDR2 SNEGSKA (reference sequence). The CDR3 covers 17 residues. Losses at the gene ends were 0 bases for V and 5 bases for J; bases not matched to a gene: 11. CDR3 residues: CSARDPGAGGILDTQYF. The CDR3 nucleotides are TGCAGTGCTAGAGATCCTGGAGCGGGGGGGATTCTAGATACGCAGTATTTT.

This clonotype was seen repeatedly, ten times or more. The rearrangement links TRBV5-1 to TRBJ2-3, with a possible D match to TRBD2 (6 bases). The CDR3 has 16 residues. V was trimmed by 0 bases and J by 3 bases, leaving 14 bases between them. Germline V gene sequence: CDR1 SGHRS, CDR2 YFSETQ. The CDR3 sequence is CASSLALGGGTDTQYF. DNA of the CDR3: TGCGCCAGCAGCTTGGCTCTGGGGGGTGGAACAGATACGCAGTATTTT.

The chain has TRBV3-1 and TRBJ1-1; the D is unclear. This CDR3 comprises 15 residues. V shed 1 base and J shed 7 bases, with 16 bases lying between them. Per the germline V gene, CDR1 is LGHDT and CDR2 is YNNKEL (reference sequence). Written as DNA, the CDR3 is TGTGCCAGCAGCCAAGGGGCGCGGACGCGGGGTGAAGCTTTCTTT. This sequence encodes CASSQGARTRGEAFF.

This clonotype was found a few times. The chain carries TRBV20-1 and TRBJ1-5; D uncertain. Trimming took 5 bases from V and 11 from J, leaving 13 bases between them. This CDR3 region has 11 residues. CDR1 is DFQATT and CDR2 is SNEGSKA in the germline V gene (reference sequence). Written as DNA, the CDR3 is TGCAGTGCTTACGGGATGAGTACCCAGCATTTT. This encodes CSAYGMSTQHF.

This clonotype was seen many times. V is TRBV4-2 and J is TRBJ2-1, with 16 bases matching TRBD2. The length of the CDR3 is 18 residues. Looked up from germline, CDR1 is LGHNA and CDR2 is YNFKEQ. V lost 2 bases and J lost 8; bases outside the gene matches: 9. The CDR3 sequence is CASSQSPGLAGGHDEQFF. Here the CDR3 DNA reads TGTGCCAGCAGCCAATCACCGGGACTAGCGGGGGGGCACGATGAGCAGTTCTTC.

Notes on this clonotype: One base away lies a much larger clone, so this may be a sequencing read error. The chain is built from TRBV5-1 and TRBJ2-3, with D perhaps TRBD1 (6 bases). CDR3 size: 16 residues. CDR1 is SGHRS, CDR2 YFSETQ, per germline. CDR3 loop: CVSSYSRGTYTDTQYF. The CDR3 nucleotides read TGCGTCAGCAGCTACTCCAGGGGAACATACACAGATACGCAGTATTTT. The variable domain in full, completed from reference TRBV5-1 and TRBJ2-3, reads KAGVTQTPRYLIKTRGQQVTLSCSPISGHRSVSWYQQTPGQGLQFLFEYFSETQRNKGNFPGRFSGRQFSNSRSEMNVSTLELGDSALYLCVSSYSRGTYTDTQYFGPGTRLTVL.

In this sample, this clonotype turned up many times. This could be a read error, since a much larger clone is one nucleotide away. The genes are TRBV4-1 and TRBJ2-1; the match to TRBD2 covers 7 bases. The last part of the DNA fits TRBJ2-7 better; the J call may be wrong. The CDR3 sequence is 15 residues long. Germline assignment: CDR1 MGHRA and CDR2 YSYEKL. CDR3 amino acids: CASSQDQRGYNEQYF. In DNA form, the CDR3 reads TGCGCCAGCAGCCAAGACCAGCGGGGTTACAATGAGCAGTACTTC.

This clonotype was seen just once. This sequence joins TRBV18 and TRBJ1-2, with D unclear. Trimming took 2 bases from V and 5 from J, leaving 9 bases between them. In germline, CDR1 is KGHSH, CDR2 LQKENI. CDR3 size: 13 residues. DNA for the CDR3: TGTGCCAGCTCACCAAACGAAGGATATGGCTACACCTTC. Translated, it gives CASSPNEGYGYTF.

Ten or more counts support this clonotype. The chain uses TRBV2 and TRBJ2-7, with 7 nucleotides matching TRBD1. The germline V gene has CDR1 SNHLY and CDR2 FYNNEI. V lost 8 bases, J lost 0 bases, and 4 bases stayed unmatched. The CDR3 is 13 amino acids. The CDR3 loop is CASRGQSSYEQYF. The CDR3 coding sequence is TGTGCCAGCCGGGGACAGAGCTCCTACGAGCAGTACTTC.

A few counts support this clonotype. The chain couples TRBV6-1 to TRBJ1-1; D is undetermined. The length of the CDR3 is 13 residues. Trimming shortened V by 4 bases and J by 8 bases, and 14 bases separated the two germline ends. The germline CDR1 and CDR2 sequences are MNHNS and SASEGT. CDR3 residues: CASSGRTFKEAFF. The CDR3 DNA sequence: TGTGCCAGCAGTGGCCGAACCTTCAAGGAAGCTTTCTTT.

This clonotype has ten or more counts. The rearrangement links TRBV7-2 to TRBJ1-5; D is possibly TRBD1 (5 bases). Trimming removed 2 bases from V and 2 bases from J, with 13 bases in between. There are 16 residues in the CDR3. Germline CDR1 and CDR2: SGHTA and FQGNSA. Here the CDR3 DNA reads TGTGCCAGCAGCTTATTGGGGGAGGGCGGCAATCAGCCCCAGCATTTT. It codes for CASSLLGEGGNQPQHF.

The count of this clonotype is one. A much larger clone sits a single nucleotide away, making a read error possible. The chain links TRBV6-5 to TRBJ1-1, with D possibly being TRBD1 (5 bases). Trimming pared 9 bases from V and 0 bases from J, leaving 8 bases between. Germline CDR1 reads MNHEY; CDR2 reads SVGAGI. The CDR3 loop spans 12 amino acids. DNA of the CDR3: TGTGCCAGGGGGACTGTGAACACTGAAGCTTTCTTT. Translating it yields CARGTVNTEAFF.

V gene TRBV5-1 combines with J gene TRBJ1-2; 9 positions agree with TRBD1. The CDR3 is 14 amino acids. The germline V gene has CDR1 SGHRS and CDR2 YFSETQ. V was pared by 4 bases and J by 8 bases, with 9 bases of the junction left unmatched. The CDR3 here is CASSPSQGAWGYTF. The CDR3 DNA reads as TGCGCCAGCAGCCCATCACAGGGGGCATGGGGCTACACCTTC. Using reference TRBV5-1 and TRBJ1-2 for the parts outside the CDR3, the full variable domain is KAGVTQTPRYLIKTRGQQVTLSCSPISGHRSVSWYQQTPGQGLQFLFEYFSETQRNKGNFPGRFSGRQFSNSRSEMNVSTLELGDSALYLCASSPSQGAWGYTFGSGTRLTVV.

This chain uses TRBV7-2 with TRBJ1-5; tentative D call: TRBD1 (5 bases). V shed 5 bases and J shed 2 bases, with 13 bases lying between them. The CDR3 length is 15 residues. The germline CDR1 and CDR2 sequences are SGHTA and FQGNSA. This chain's CDR3 is CASSPGGDGNQPQHF. CDR3 sequence (DNA): TGTGCCAGCAGCCCGGGGGGGGACGGCAATCAGCCCCAGCATTTT.

A few counts support this clonotype. The chain has TRBV3-1 and TRBJ1-4; D is uncertain. V was shortened by 0 bases and J by 8 bases, with 13 bases between the two germline ends. This CDR3 is 15 amino acids long. Germline CDR1 and CDR2: LGHDT and YNNKEL (reference sequence). The CDR3 DNA is TGTGCCAGCAGCCAAGATGTACAGATTAGGGAAAAACTGTTTTTT. It codes for CASSQDVQIREKLFF.

This clonotype was counted ten times or more. This rearrangement joins TRBV29-1 to TRBJ2-5; D call uncertain. The germline V and J ends were trimmed by 4 bases and 2 bases, with 8 bases remaining between them. Germline V CDR1 and CDR2: SQVTM, ANQGSEA. This CDR3 has 12 residues. The CDR3 region is CSVGKKQETQYF. The CDR3 DNA is TGCAGCGTTGGTAAGAAACAAGAGACCCAGTACTTC.

A few counts support this clonotype. The chain employs TRBV6-1 and TRBJ1-1, with TRBD1 identical over 8 bases. V was clipped by 5 bases and J by 6 bases; unmatched bases: 11. Germline V gene sequence: CDR1 MNHNS, CDR2 SASEGT. This CDR3 has 15 residues. CDR3 sequence: CASSQGGQGMAEAFF. The CDR3 nucleotides read TGTGCCAGCAGTCAAGGTGGACAGGGAATGGCTGAAGCTTTCTTT.

This clonotype appeared many times. This chain uses TRBV12-3 or TRBV12-4 with TRBJ2-3; TRBD1 matches at 10 bases. This CDR3 has 15 residues. Trimming took 5 bases from V and 5 from J; bases not matched to a gene: 7. The CDR3 nucleotides are TGTGCCAGCAGTGTAGGGACAGGGGTCGGAGATACGCAGTATTTT. Amino acid sequence: CASSVGTGVGDTQYF.